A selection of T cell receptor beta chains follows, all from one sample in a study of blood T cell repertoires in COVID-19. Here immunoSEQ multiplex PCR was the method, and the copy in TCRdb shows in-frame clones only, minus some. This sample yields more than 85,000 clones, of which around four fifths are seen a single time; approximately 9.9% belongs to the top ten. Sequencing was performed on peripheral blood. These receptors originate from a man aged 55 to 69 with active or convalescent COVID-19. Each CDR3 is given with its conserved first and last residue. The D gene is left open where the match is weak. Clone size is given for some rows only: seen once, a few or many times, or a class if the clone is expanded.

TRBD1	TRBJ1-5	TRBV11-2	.	CASSLDRGAWAQHF	TGTGCCAGCAGCTTGGACAGGGGGGCTTGGGCCCAGCATTTT
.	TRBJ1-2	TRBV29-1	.	CSARQSTGPLSNYGYTF	TGCAGCGCCCGACAAAGTACAGGGCCTCTCTCTAACTATGGCTACACCTTC
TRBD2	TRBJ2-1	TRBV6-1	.	CASSVERESWYNEQFF	TGTGCCAGCAGTGTGGAGCGGGAGAGTTGGTACAATGAGCAGTTCTTC
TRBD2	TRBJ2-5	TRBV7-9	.	CASSVRLAGGETQYF	TGTGCCAGCAGCGTACGACTAGCGGGAGGAGAGACCCAGTACTTC
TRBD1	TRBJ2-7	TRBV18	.	CASSPRGTEFNEQYF	TGTGCCAGCTCCCCACGAGGGACAGAATTCAACGAGCAGTACTTC
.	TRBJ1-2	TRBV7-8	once	CASSLVSGPRGYGYTF	TGTGCCAGCAGCTTAGTATCAGGCCCCAGGGGCTATGGCTACACCTTC
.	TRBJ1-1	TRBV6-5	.	CASTRGAGDTEAFF	TGTGCCAGCACTCGAGGGGCAGGGGATACTGAAGCTTTCTTT
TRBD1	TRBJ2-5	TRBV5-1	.	CASSTGGSRGETQYF	TGCGCCAGCAGCACAGGGGGGAGCCGAGGAGAGACCCAGTACTTC
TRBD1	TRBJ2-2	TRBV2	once	CASSRAGTGVTGELFF	TGTGCCAGCAGCCGAGCCGGGACAGGGGTAACCGGGGAGCTGTTTTTT
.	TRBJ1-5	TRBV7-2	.	CASSLARSNQPQHF	TGTGCCAGCAGCTTAGCTCGGAGCAATCAGCCCCAGCATTTT
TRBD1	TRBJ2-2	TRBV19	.	CASKTPGQGAGELFF	TGTGCCAGTAAAACGCCGGGACAGGGGGCCGGGGAGCTGTTTTTT
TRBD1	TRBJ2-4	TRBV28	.	CASSSTGTGGVKNIQYF	TGTGCCAGCAGTTCGACCGGGACAGGGGGAGTCAAAAACATTCAGTACTTC
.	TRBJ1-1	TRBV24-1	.	CATRRGQNTEAFF	TGTGCCACCAGGAGGGGACAGAACACTGAAGCTTTCTTT
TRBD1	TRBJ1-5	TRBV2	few	CASSIGQAALRAQHF	TGTGCCAGCAGCATCGGACAGGCTGCCTTAAGAGCCCAGCATTTT
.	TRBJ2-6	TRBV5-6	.	CASSFRGANVLTF	TGTGCCAGCAGCTTCAGAGGGGCCAACGTCCTGACTTTC